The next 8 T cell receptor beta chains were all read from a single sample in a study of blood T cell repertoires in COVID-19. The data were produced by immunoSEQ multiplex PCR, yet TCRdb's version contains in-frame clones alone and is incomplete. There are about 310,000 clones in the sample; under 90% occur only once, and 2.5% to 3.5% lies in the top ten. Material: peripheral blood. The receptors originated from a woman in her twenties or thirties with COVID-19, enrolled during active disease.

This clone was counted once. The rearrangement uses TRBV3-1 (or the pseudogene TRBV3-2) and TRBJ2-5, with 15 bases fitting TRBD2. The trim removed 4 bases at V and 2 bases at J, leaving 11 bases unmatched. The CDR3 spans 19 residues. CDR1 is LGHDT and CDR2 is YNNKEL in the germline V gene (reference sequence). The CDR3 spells CASSLGTSGRIKKQETQYF. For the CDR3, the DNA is TGTGCCAGCAGCCTAGGGACTAGCGGGAGGATCAAAAAACAAGAGACCCAGTACTTC.

The CDR3 region has the DNA TGTGCCAGCAGCCTATCCACAGTCTCTGGAAACACCATATATTTT. This gives the protein CASSLSTVSGNTIYF. This chain links TRBV7-2 with TRBJ1-3; D is unresolved. The germline V gene encodes CDR1 SGHTA and CDR2 FQGNSA. Trimming took off 5 bases at V and 0 bases at J, with 11 bases between the two ends. This CDR3 contains 15 residues.

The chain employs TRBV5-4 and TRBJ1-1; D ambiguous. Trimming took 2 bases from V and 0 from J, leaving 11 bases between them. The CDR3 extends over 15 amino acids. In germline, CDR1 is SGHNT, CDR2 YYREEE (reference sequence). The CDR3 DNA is TGTGCCAGCAGCTTAGGTGGGCAGTTGAACACTGAAGCTTTCTTT. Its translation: CASSLGGQLNTEAFF.

The CDR3 protein is CASTLRQGYEQYF. The DNA for the CDR3 is TGCGCCAGCACCCTACGACAGGGGTACGAGCAGTACTTC. The chain uses TRBV5-1 and TRBJ2-7; 8 nucleotides align to TRBD1. This CDR3 comprises 13 residues. The trim removed 6 bases at V and 4 bases at J, leaving 6 bases unmatched. The germline gives CDR1 SGHRS, CDR2 YFSETQ.

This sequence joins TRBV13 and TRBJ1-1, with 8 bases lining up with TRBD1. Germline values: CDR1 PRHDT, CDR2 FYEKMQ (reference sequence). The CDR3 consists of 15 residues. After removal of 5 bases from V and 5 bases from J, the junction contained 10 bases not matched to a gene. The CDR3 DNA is TGTGCCAGCAGCCCTCGGACAGGGAGCGGTACTGAAGCTTTCTTT. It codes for CASSPRTGSGTEAFF.

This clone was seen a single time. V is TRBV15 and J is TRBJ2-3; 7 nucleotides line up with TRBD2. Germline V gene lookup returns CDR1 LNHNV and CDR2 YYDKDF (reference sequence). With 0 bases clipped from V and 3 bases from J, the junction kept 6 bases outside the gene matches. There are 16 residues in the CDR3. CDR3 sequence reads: CATSRETGGGTDTQYF. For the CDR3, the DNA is TGTGCCACCAGCAGAGAAACGGGGGGTGGGACAGATACGCAGTATTTT.

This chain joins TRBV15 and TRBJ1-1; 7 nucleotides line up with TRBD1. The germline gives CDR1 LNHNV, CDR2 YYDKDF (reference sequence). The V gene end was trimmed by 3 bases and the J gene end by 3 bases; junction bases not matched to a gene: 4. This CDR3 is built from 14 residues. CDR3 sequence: CATSRVTGDTEAFF. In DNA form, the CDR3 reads TGTGCCACCAGCAGGGTCACAGGGGACACTGAAGCTTTCTTT. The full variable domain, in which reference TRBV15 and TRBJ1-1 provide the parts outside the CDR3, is DAMVIQNPRYQVTQFGKPVTLSCSQTLNHNVMYWYQQKSSQAPKLLFHYYDKDFNNEADTPDNFQSRRPNTSFCFLDIRSPGLGDTAMYLCATSRVTGDTEAFFGQGTRLTVV.

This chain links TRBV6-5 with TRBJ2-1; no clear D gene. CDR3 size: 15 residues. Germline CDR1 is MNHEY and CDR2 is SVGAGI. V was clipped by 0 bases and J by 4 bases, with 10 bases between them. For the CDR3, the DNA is TGTGCCAGCAGTTACTCGGGTAGCCCTTACAATGAGCAGTTCTTC. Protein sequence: CASSYSGSPYNEQFF.